What follows are 28 T cell receptor beta chains derived from one specimen sequenced in a study of OX40 agonist ivuxolimab in advanced cancers. The method was immunoSEQ multiplex PCR; TCRdb's version includes in-frame clones alone and lacks a portion of them. Of roughly 49,000 clones detected, about 88% appear once; the ten largest clones hold around 3.3%. The material sequenced was CD4+ or CD8+ T cells sorted from blood, taken in a trial of the OX40 agonist ivuxolimab. The receptors stem from an adult with an advanced solid tumor such as melanoma, head and neck, liver or kidney cancer.

This chain links TRBV27 with TRBJ2-1; 10 bases are a match to TRBD2. V was clipped by 6 bases and J by 7 bases; unmatched bases: 9. This CDR3 contains 15 residues. The V gene's germline CDR1 is MNHEY and CDR2 SMNVEV (reference sequence). The CDR3 coding sequence is TGTGCCAGCAGGATAGGGACTAGCGTACTGAATGAGCAGTTCTTC. Amino acid sequence: CASRIGTSVLNEQFF.

The CDR3 region is CASSLTRGGPPRAEAFF. The CDR3, as DNA: TGTGCCAGCAGCTTAACCCGAGGGGGCCCCCCGAGAGCTGAAGCTTTCTTT. V usage is TRBV11-2 and J usage is TRBJ1-1; TRBD1 aligns across 7 bases. Trimming at V came to 2 bases and at J to 6 bases, leaving 15 bases not matched to a gene. Germline CDR1 is SGHAT and CDR2 is FQNNGV. The CDR3 extends over 17 amino acids.

This chain uses TRBV2 with TRBJ1-3; a weak D match, TRBD1 (6 bases). This CDR3 region has 14 residues. The germline V gene has CDR1 SNHLY and CDR2 FYNNEI. V lost 6 bases, J lost 0 bases, and 9 bases lay in between. CDR3 nucleotides: TGTGCCAGCAGGGAACAGGGCTCTGGAAACACCATATATTTT. This sequence encodes CASREQGSGNTIYF.

The chain carries TRBV5-1 and TRBJ2-1, with D unclear. Germline V lookup: CDR1 SGHRS, CDR2 YFSETQ. The CDR3 runs to 12 residues. V lost 0 bases, J lost 12 bases, and 10 bases lay in between. Here the CDR3 reads CASSLDPPAQFF. The CDR3 DNA follows: TGCGCCAGCAGCTTGGACCCCCCGGCGCAGTTCTTC.

This chain joins TRBV4-1 and TRBJ1-5, with a tentative D call TRBD1 (5 bases). This CDR3 has 15 amino acids. Germline CDR1 reads MGHRA; CDR2 reads YSYEKL. Trimming stripped 0 bases from V and 9 bases from J, with 15 bases between. CDR3 nucleotides: TGCGCCAGCAGCCAAGATCTGACAGAGATTCGGCCCCAGCATTTT. It yields the protein CASSQDLTEIRPQHF.

This chain links TRBV28 with TRBJ2-1; D unclear. Trimming shortened V by 11 bases and J by 4 bases, and 15 bases separated the two germline ends. This CDR3 is built from 13 residues. Germline CDR1 and CDR2: MDHEN and SYDVKM. The CDR3 DNA reads as TGTGCCGCACACAGTGGGTGGTACAATGAGCAGTTCTTC. Amino acids: CAAHSGWYNEQFF.

This clone was picked up a small number of times. V gene TRBV28 combines with J gene TRBJ1-5; D is unresolved. Between the trimmed V and J ends, which lost 6 bases and 4 bases, there was a span of 13 bases. Germline lookup yields CDR1 MDHEN and CDR2 SYDVKM. The CDR3 is 14 amino acids. The CDR3 bases are TGTGCCAGCAGATCCAGTTCGACAAATCAGCCCCAGCATTTT. This encodes CASRSSSTNQPQHF.

This rearrangement joins TRBV6-5 to TRBJ2-7; possible D gene TRBD2, 7 bases. With 4 bases removed from V and 2 bases from J, the gap between germline ends came to 12 bases. The CDR3 runs 14 residues. CDR1 MNHEY and CDR2 SVGAGI come from the germline V gene. CDR3 protein: CASSSVGGAYEQYF. As DNA, the CDR3 is TGTGCCAGCAGTTCCGTAGGGGGGGCCTACGAGCAGTACTTC.

This clone appeared a single time. The chain combines TRBV19 with TRBJ2-2; no reliable D call. V lost 8 bases, J lost 6 bases, and 16 bases lay in between. Germline lookup yields CDR1 LNHDA and CDR2 SQIVND (reference sequence). This CDR3 comprises 14 residues. CDR3 in DNA: TGTGCCAGTTCAAGTGCGTCGTCGGCCGGGGAGCTGTTTTTT. Protein sequence: CASSSASSAGELFF.

The chain carries TRBV23-1 and TRBJ2-5; 12 bases line up with TRBD1. TRBV23-1 is known as an ORF, though its function is uncertain. The CDR3 runs 18 residues. With 3 bases clipped from V and 5 bases from J, the junction kept 13 bases outside the gene matches. The CDR3 sequence is CASSHIFRDRGRRETQYF. The CDR3 DNA reads TGCGCCAGCAGTCACATATTCCGGGACAGGGGGCGCAGGGAGACCCAGTACTTC.

The gene calls are TRBV5-1 and TRBJ2-1; 13 bases are shared with TRBD2. CDR1 is SGHRS and CDR2 is YFSETQ in the germline V gene. The junction had 1 base not matched to a gene; V was cut back by 0 bases and J by 7 bases. CDR3 length equals 15 residues. As DNA, the CDR3 is TGCGCCAGCAGCTTGGGGACTAGCGGGAGTAATGAGCAGTTCTTC. It is translated as CASSLGTSGSNEQFF. The variable domain in full, completed from reference TRBV5-1 and TRBJ2-1, reads KAGVTQTPRYLIKTRGQQVTLSCSPISGHRSVSWYQQTPGQGLQFLFEYFSETQRNKGNFPGRFSGRQFSNSRSEMNVSTLELGDSALYLCASSLGTSGSNEQFFGPGTRLTVL.

Comments on this clone: Other DNA sequences in the sample encode the same CDR3. The chain has TRBV7-2 and TRBJ2-3, with D perhaps TRBD1 (6 bases). Trimming stripped 2 bases from V and 3 bases from J, with 12 bases between. This CDR3 has 15 amino acids. Germline CDR1 SGHTA, CDR2 FQGNSA. CDR3 amino acids: CASSLRRGGTDTQYF. DNA of the CDR3: TGTGCCAGCAGCTTACGACGAGGGGGAACAGATACGCAGTATTTT.

The rearrangement uses TRBV2 and TRBJ2-1, with TRBD2 matching over 10 bases. J was trimmed by 9 bases and V by 7 bases; bases with no gene match: 9. Germline V gene data show CDR1 as SNHLY and CDR2 as FYNNEI. This CDR3 comprises 14 residues. The chain's CDR3 is CASNTASGRGEQFF. CDR3 in DNA: TGTGCCAGCAACACGGCTAGCGGGAGAGGTGAGCAGTTCTTC.

The J gene is TRBJ1-6, the V gene TRBV7-9; possibly TRBD1 for D (6 bases). Germline V gene data show CDR1 as SEHNR and CDR2 as FQNEAQ (reference sequence). Trimming pared 7 bases from V and 4 bases from J, leaving 14 bases between. This CDR3 region has 15 residues. Here the CDR3 reads CASNDRGLYNSPLHF. DNA of the CDR3: TGTGCCAGCAACGACCGGGGGCTATATAATTCACCCCTCCACTTT.

This clone showed up just a few times. The V and J genes are TRBV5-6 and TRBJ2-1, with 8 bases that match TRBD2. The V gene's germline CDR1 is SGHDT and CDR2 YYEEEE. The junction had 14 bases not matched to a gene; V was cut back by 8 bases and J by 4 bases. The CDR3 covers 16 residues. This CDR3 is CASLHTIAGRYNEQFF. CDR3 DNA: TGTGCCAGTCTTCATACAATAGCGGGACGATACAATGAGCAGTTCTTC. Supplemented by reference TRBV5-6 and TRBJ2-1, the full variable domain reads DAGVTQSPTHLIKTRGQQVTLRCSPKSGHDTVSWYQQALGQGPQFIFQYYEEEERQRGNFPDRFSGHQFPNYSSELNVNALLLGDSALYLCASLHTIAGRYNEQFFGPGTRLTVL.

The chain combines TRBV18 with TRBJ1-4; 7 bases fit TRBD1. V gave up 1 base and J gave up 3 bases; unmatched junction bases: 2. The CDR3 is 15 amino acids. Germline V CDR1 and CDR2: KGHSH, LQKENI. CDR3 DNA sequence: TGTGCCAGCTCACCACAGACAGGGTCTAATGAAAAACTGTTTTTT. Amino acid sequence: CASSPQTGSNEKLFF.

This chain links TRBV27 with TRBJ1-1; D is unresolved. V dropped 5 bases and J dropped 1 base, with 11 bases sitting between them. The CDR3 runs to 14 residues. Germline CDR1 and CDR2: MNHEY and SMNVEV (reference sequence). In DNA, the CDR3 is TGTGCCAGCAGTCGCTACCGGGGGAACACTGAAGCTTTCTTT. Amino acids: CASSRYRGNTEAFF.

The chain combines TRBV30 with TRBJ2-3; 7 nucleotides line up with TRBD2. Germline loops: CDR1 GTSNPN, CDR2 SVGIG (reference sequence). CDR3 length: 15 residues. Losses at the gene ends were 0 bases for V and 0 bases for J; bases not matched to a gene: 3. Written as DNA, the CDR3 is TGTGCCTGGAGTGTTGGGCGGGGGAGCACAGATACGCAGTATTTT. Translation: CAWSVGRGSTDTQYF.

V usage is TRBV7-6 and J usage is TRBJ1-3; perhaps TRBD1 as D (6 bases). Germline-derived CDR1 and CDR2 are SGHVS and FNYEAQ. V was shortened by 6 bases and J by 13 bases, with 13 bases between the two germline ends. This CDR3 contains 11 residues. Here the CDR3 reads CASRLQGSIYF. CDR3 sequence (DNA): TGTGCCAGCAGGCTACAGGGCTCTATATATTTT.

This clone appeared a few times. The genes are TRBV4-3 and TRBJ1-1; weak D call: TRBD1 (6 bases). This CDR3 spans 17 amino acids. Germline CDR1 LGHNA, CDR2 YSLEER. The V and J ends lost 2 bases and 2 bases respectively, with 18 bases between them. The CDR3 DNA reads as TGCGCCAGCAGCCAATTTCTTTCCGGACAGACAAACACTGAAGCTTTCTTT. Residues: CASSQFLSGQTNTEAFF.

J is TRBJ1-1 and V is TRBV4-3; D remains unclear. CDR1 and CDR2 (germline): LGHNA, YSLEER. Trimming shortened V by 1 base and J by 6 bases, and 15 bases separated the two germline ends. CDR3 length equals 15 residues. For the CDR3, the DNA is TGCGCCAGCAGCCAAGCCAGTGAGTCTTTCGCTGAAGCTTTCTTT. It yields the protein CASSQASESFAEAFF.

V is TRBV27 and J is TRBJ1-6; D is unclear. Trimming took off 4 bases at V and 0 bases at J, with 10 bases between the two ends. From germline, CDR1 is MNHEY and CDR2 SMNVEV (reference sequence). This CDR3 is 16 amino acids long. The chain's CDR3 is CASSSRPSSYNSPLHF. In nucleotides, the CDR3 is TGTGCCAGCAGTTCCCGGCCGTCCTCCTATAATTCACCCCTCCACTTT.

In DNA, the CDR3 is TGTGCCAGCAGCGGACGGGACACCCACACCGGGGAGCTGTTTTTT. Translating it yields CASSGRDTHTGELFF. The chain carries TRBV7-6 and TRBJ2-2; tentative D call: TRBD1 (6 bases). Germline V CDR1 and CDR2: SGHVS, FNYEAQ. This CDR3 has 15 residues. V was shortened by 5 bases and J by 3 bases, with 13 bases between the two germline ends.

CDR3 amino acids: CASSEVNRPGGYTF. The CDR3 coding sequence is TGTGCCAGCAGTGAGGTAAACAGACCGGGTGGCTACACCTTC. The chain couples TRBV2 to TRBJ1-2; D not resolved. The CDR3 length is 14 residues. Trimming took 3 bases from V and 7 from J, leaving 15 bases between them. Looked up from germline, CDR1 is SNHLY and CDR2 is FYNNEI.

The chain's CDR3 is CASSPSRGRETQYF. The CDR3 DNA reads as TGTGCCAGCTCACCATCTCGGGGCCGAGAGACCCAGTACTTC. J is TRBJ2-5 and V is TRBV18; D tentatively fits TRBD1 or TRBD2 (5 bases each). This CDR3 comprises 14 residues. The V end lost 2 bases, the J end lost 4 bases, and 11 bases lay between the germline ends. The germline CDR1 and CDR2 sequences are KGHSH and LQKENI.

The chain recombines TRBV2 with TRBJ1-6, with D possibly being TRBD1 (6 bases). V lost 2 bases and J 8 bases, leaving 16 bases between the germline ends. Germline CDR1 SNHLY, CDR2 FYNNEI. The CDR3 is made up of 16 amino acids. The CDR3 DNA is TGTGCCAGCAGTGAATGGAGGGGGGAACAACATTCACCCCTCCACTTT. As protein: CASSEWRGEQHSPLHF.

This chain joins TRBV4-1 and TRBJ2-3; TRBD2 aligns across 9 bases. The trim removed 0 bases at V and 3 bases at J, leaving 4 bases unmatched. The CDR3 is 16 amino acids. Germline V CDR1 and CDR2: MGHRA, YSYEKL. CDR3 nucleotides: TGCGCCAGCAGCCAAGAAGGTCTAGCGGGGACAGATACGCAGTATTTT. As protein: CASSQEGLAGTDTQYF.

The J gene is TRBJ1-6, the V gene TRBV10-2, with a weak D call TRBD1 (5 bases). V was clipped by 2 bases and J by 4 bases, with 12 bases between them. Germline values: CDR1 WSHSY, CDR2 SAAADI. The CDR3 is 16 residues long. CDR3 in DNA: TGCGCCAGCAGTGAGAGGGGTAGGGCTTATAATTCACCCCTCCACTTT. Its translation: CASSERGRAYNSPLHF.